Given below is one T cell receptor (beta chain) in context. The entry originates in a study of blood T cell repertoires in COVID-19. Study details: From the United States, Italy and Spain came samples of acute and convalescent COVID-19.

CDR1 is SGHRS and CDR2 is YFSETQ in the germline V gene. With 2 bases clipped from V and 7 bases from J, the junction kept 10 bases outside the gene matches. The CDR3 length is 15 residues. Authors' analysis steps: Estimates of nucleated cell counts were drawn from the amplification of reference gene primers. The protocol was immunoSEQ multiplex PCR, while the TCRdb copy is restricted to in-frame clones and leaves out a portion. V and J calls and clone size are given by that table; D and trimming were obtained from the DNA. The sample has approximately 65,000 clones, around 80% seen once. The sequence derives from a woman aged 80 or over with active or convalescent COVID-19. V gene TRBV5-1 combines with J gene TRBJ1-2, with 8 bases lining up with TRBD1. The sequenced material came from peripheral blood. In nucleotides, the CDR3 is TGCGCCAGCAGCTTCGGACAGGGCGCCGCTGGTGGCTACACCTTC. Translation gives CASSFGQGAAGGYTF.